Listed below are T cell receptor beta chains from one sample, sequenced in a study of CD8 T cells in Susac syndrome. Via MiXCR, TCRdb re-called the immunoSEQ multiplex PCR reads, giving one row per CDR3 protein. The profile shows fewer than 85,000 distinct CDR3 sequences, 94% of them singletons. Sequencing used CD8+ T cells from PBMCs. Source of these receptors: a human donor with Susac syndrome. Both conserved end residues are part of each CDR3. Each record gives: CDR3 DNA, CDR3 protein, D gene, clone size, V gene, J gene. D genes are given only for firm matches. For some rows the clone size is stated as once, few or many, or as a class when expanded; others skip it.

TGTGCCAGCAGCCAGGTCCCTCCCGGGATAACAGATACGCAGTATTTT,CASSQVPPGITDTQYF,-,-,TRBV3-1,TRBJ2-3
TGTGCCAGCAGCTGGGACAGGGGTCCCCTCACCTACGAGCAGTACTTC,CASSWDRGPLTYEQYF,TRBD1,-,TRBV5-4,TRBJ2-7
TGCGCCAGCAGCCAAGAAAGGACCTCTCAAGGCTGGGCCAACGTCCTGACTTTC,CASSQERTSQGWANVLTF,-,once,TRBV4-3,TRBJ2-6
TGTGCCAGCAGTTACGGAGGGAAAGAGCAGTACTTC,CASSYGGKEQYF,-,-,TRBV6-2/TRBV6-3,TRBJ2-7
TGTGCCAGCAGCCAAAGGACAGGGAATTATGGCTACACCTTC,CASSQRTGNYGYTF,TRBD1,-,TRBV14,TRBJ1-2
TGTGCCAGCAGCTTATCGGGACCCACCTACGAGCAGTACTTC,CASSLSGPTYEQYF,-,-,TRBV7-9,TRBJ2-7
TGTGCCAGCAGTGAAGAAACTAGCGGGGGAGAAGATACGCAGTATTTT,CASSEETSGGEDTQYF,TRBD2,-,TRBV2,TRBJ2-3
TGCAGTGCTACCACTACCGGGACCAGAGCCTACGAGCAGTACTTC,CSATTTGTRAYEQYF,-,-,TRBV20-1,TRBJ2-7
TGCGCCAGCAGCTCCGGGATCGGGGACCCCTACAATGAGCAGTTCTTC,CASSSGIGDPYNEQFF,-,-,TRBV5-1,TRBJ2-1
TGTGCCAGCAGACTAGACAGGGGGCACGGCTACACCTTC,CASRLDRGHGYTF,TRBD1,-,TRBV27,TRBJ1-2
TGTGCCAGCAGTGGCAAGGTTTCCAATCAGCCCCAGCATTTT,CASSGKVSNQPQHF,-,-,TRBV7-8,TRBJ1-5
TGCAGCGTTGAACCCCCGGGACGGTATAACTATGGCTACACCTTC,CSVEPPGRYNYGYTF,-,-,TRBV29-1,TRBJ1-2
TGTGCCAGCAGCTTCAGGGCTTACCAAGAGACCCAGTACTTC,CASSFRAYQETQYF,-,-,TRBV11-2,TRBJ2-5
TGTGCCACCAGTGACCCGGACAGCTTTGAGCAGTTCTTC,CATSDPDSFEQFF,-,-,TRBV24-1,TRBJ2-1
TGCGCCAGCAGCTTGGCAGGGTCAGGGAAAGAGGTGTTTTTT,CASSLAGSGKEVFF,-,-,TRBV5-1,TRBJ1-4
TGTGCCAGCAGTTTATATGCGAGGGCGGGCTCCTACGAGCAGTACTTC,CASSLYARAGSYEQYF,-,once,TRBV27,TRBJ2-7
TGTGCCAGCAGCCTCCGGACTAGCGGGGGGCTCTACCAAGAGACCCAGTACTTC,CASSLRTSGGLYQETQYF,TRBD2,-,TRBV3-1,TRBJ2-5
TGTGCCAGCAGCTTCCCCCCGGGGGGAGAGACCCAGTACTTC,CASSFPPGGETQYF,TRBD2,few,TRBV7-2,TRBJ2-5
TGTGCCAGCAGCTTTGGACTAGACTACGAGCAGTACTTC,CASSFGLDYEQYF,TRBD2,-,TRBV5-4,TRBJ2-7
TGTGCCAGCAGTTCTCTGGCCTGGGGAGAGGAGTCCTATGGCTACACCTTC,CASSSLAWGEESYGYTF,-,-,TRBV27,TRBJ1-2
TGTGCCAGCAGTGAAGGGGCAACGAACACTGAAGCTTTCTTT,CASSEGATNTEAFF,-,once,TRBV25-1,TRBJ1-1
TGTGCCAGCAGCTTGCGGACAGGGGGCGTGAATGAGCAGTTCTTC,CASSLRTGGVNEQFF,TRBD1,-,TRBV5-6,TRBJ2-1
TGTGCCAGCAGTGAGGACAGGTGGTCCGGAAACACCATATATTTT,CASSEDRWSGNTIYF,TRBD1,-,TRBV6-1,TRBJ1-3
TGTGCCAGCAGCTTAACAGGGTCGGGCTATGGCTACACCTTC,CASSLTGSGYGYTF,-,-,TRBV13,TRBJ1-2
TGCAGCGTTAGCTCCGGGGCCCAGGGAGCTTTCTTT,CSVSSGAQGAFF,-,-,TRBV29-1,TRBJ1-1
TGCAGTGCTAGAGATCGTCGGCGCGGGACCCAGTACTTC,CSARDRRRGTQYF,-,-,TRBV20-1,TRBJ2-5
TGTGCCAGCAGCTCGGGACAGGGGCTTAGAAAACTACGCGAGCAGTACTTC,CASSSGQGLRKLREQYF,TRBD1,once,TRBV7-2,TRBJ2-7
TGTGCCAGTAGTACCGGACAGGGAAGAGAGCAGTACTTC,CASSTGQGREQYF,TRBD1,-,TRBV19,TRBJ2-7
TGCAGCGTTGTTGGGGGGTCCTACAATGAGCAGTTCTTC,CSVVGGSYNEQFF,-,few,TRBV29-1,TRBJ2-1
TGTGCCAGCAGCTTTTGGCGGGGCTCCTACAATGAGCAGTTCTTC,CASSFWRGSYNEQFF,-,-,TRBV11-2,TRBJ2-1
TGCGCCAGCAGCTTAACTGGCACCGGGGAGCTGTTTTTT,CASSLTGTGELFF,-,-,TRBV5-1,TRBJ2-2
TGTGCCAGCGGGGGACAGAGCTCCTACAATGAGCAGTTCTTC,CASGGQSSYNEQFF,TRBD1,once,TRBV25-1,TRBJ2-1
TGTGCCAGTAGTATTTGGACAGCTAACTATGGCTACACCTTC,CASSIWTANYGYTF,-,-,TRBV19,TRBJ1-2
TGTGCCAGCAGCTTGAAGGGGGCGAACACTGAAGCTTTCTTT,CASSLKGANTEAFF,TRBD1,-,TRBV5-6,TRBJ1-1
TGCAGCGTTGAGCCAGGGGGAGGAGAGCAGTACTTC,CSVEPGGGEQYF,-,-,TRBV29-1,TRBJ2-7
TGTGCCAGCAGCTTCGGAAGGGTAGGGACTGAAGCTTTCTTT,CASSFGRVGTEAFF,-,-,TRBV13,TRBJ1-1
TGCAGCGCCTGGGACAGCCTTAGGGAGCAGTACTTC,CSAWDSLREQYF,TRBD1,-,TRBV29-1,TRBJ2-7
TGCGCCAGCAGCTTGGTAGAGGGAGATGGCTACACCTTC,CASSLVEGDGYTF,-,-,TRBV5-1,TRBJ1-2
TGTGCCAGTAGTATATCAGGGGGCAATGAGCAGTTCTTC,CASSISGGNEQFF,TRBD1,-,TRBV19,TRBJ2-1
TGCAGTGCTAGAGATCGTCAACGCGAGCAGTACTTC,CSARDRQREQYF,-,-,TRBV20-1,TRBJ2-7
TGTGCCAGCAGCTCCACAGGGGGACTGGGGGATACGCAGTATTTT,CASSSTGGLGDTQYF,TRBD1,-,TRBV7-2,TRBJ2-3
TGTGCCATTAGGAGGGGGGATGAGCAGTTCTTC,CAIRRGDEQFF,-,-,TRBV6-5,TRBJ2-1
TGCGCCAGCAGCGGACAGTATGGCTACACCTTC,CASSGQYGYTF,-,-,TRBV5-1,TRBJ1-2
TGTGCCAGCAGACTTGGGATGAGCGCAGATACGCAGTATTTT,CASRLGMSADTQYF,-,-,TRBV6-5,TRBJ2-3
TGCGCCAGCAGCTTGGAGGGAACCCGCACAGATACGCAGTATTTT,CASSLEGTRTDTQYF,-,-,TRBV5-1,TRBJ2-3
TGCGCCAGCACTGACTATAATTCACCCCTCCACTTT,CASTDYNSPLHF,-,-,TRBV5-1,TRBJ1-6
TGCGCCAGCAGTGGTGACCGGGACAGGTCCTACAATGAGCAGTTCTTC,CASSGDRDRSYNEQFF,TRBD1,-,TRBV10-2,TRBJ2-1
TGTGCCAGCAGTTATCCCCTGGGCGAGCAGTACTTC,CASSYPLGEQYF,-,-,TRBV6-2/TRBV6-3,TRBJ2-7
TGCGCCAGCAGCTTGAAAGCCGGGACAGGTAGCTCCTACGAGCAGTACTTC,CASSLKAGTGSSYEQYF,TRBD1,-,TRBV5-1,TRBJ2-7
TGTGCCAGCAGACACATAAACACTGAAGCTTTCTTT,CASRHINTEAFF,-,-,TRBV12-3/TRBV12-4,TRBJ1-1
TGCAGCGTACCCGGGACAGAGTCCTACGAGCAGTACTTC,CSVPGTESYEQYF,TRBD1,once,TRBV29-1,TRBJ2-7
TGTGCCAGCTCGACAGGGGTGAACACTGAAGCTTTCTTT,CASSTGVNTEAFF,TRBD1,-,TRBV27,TRBJ1-1
TGTGCCAGCTCACCACCGGGGACCCCCTATGACTACGAGCAGTACTTC,CASSPPGTPYDYEQYF,-,once,TRBV18,TRBJ2-7
TGTGCCAGCAGCTCGCCCCGGAGTGGGACCGGGGAGCTGTTTTTT,CASSSPRSGTGELFF,-,-,TRBV7-3,TRBJ2-2
TGTGCCTGGAGGGAGGGACAGAAGGCTAACTATGGCTACACCTTC,CAWREGQKANYGYTF,TRBD1,-,TRBV30,TRBJ1-2